The clone carrying this T cell receptor beta chain appeared a few times. Its specificity is unknown. This specimen belongs to a study of response to subunit inactivated influenza vaccine. Study-wide results and caveats: Authors suggested each seasonal influenza vaccination recruits few new T cells.

One entry per CDR3 protein results from TCRdb running MiXCR on the RT-PCR reads. The data hold over 750,000 distinct CDR3 sequences, with roughly 20% observed a single time. Germline V CDR1 and CDR2: DFQATT, SNEGSKA (reference sequence). V was pared by 3 bases and J by 3 bases, with 10 bases between. The CDR3 is made up of 13 amino acids. The chain uses TRBV20-1 and TRBJ2-3, with D hard to call. The clonotype comes from a man aged 45-60 years who received an inactivated influenza vaccine. The sequencing here drew on PBMCs from blood, taken about 5 days after vaccination. This CDR3 reads CSARGLETDTQYF. In DNA form, the CDR3 reads TGCAGTGCTAGGGGATTAGAGACAGATACGCAGTATTTT.